The 13 T cell receptor beta chains below come from one sample, sequenced in a study of blood T cells in healthy people across ages. A second PCR of 7 to 11 cycles used a sample-barcoded 5' primer and a J-beta primer mix. TCRdb fed the 5' RACE reads into MiXCR, producing one record per CDR3 protein. The repertoire consists of about 680,000 distinct CDR3 sequences, with around 45% occurring once and the leading ten covering 25% to 35%. The specimen sequenced was blood. Source of these receptors: a woman aged 55-69 years in good health.

The CDR3 loop is CASSPSPDTEAFF. The DNA for the CDR3 is TGTGCCAGCAGCCCTAGTCCGGACACTGAAGCTTTCTTT. The rearrangement uses TRBV7-3 and TRBJ1-1; D is unresolved. The CDR3 runs to 13 residues. Germline V lookup: CDR1 SGHTA, CDR2 FQGTGA. The V gene lost 5 bases and the J gene lost 3 bases, with 10 bases spanning the gap.

This rearrangement joins TRBV7-3 to TRBJ1-1; 8 nucleotides align to TRBD1. Germline loops: CDR1 SGHTA, CDR2 FQGTGA. J gave up 7 bases and V 5 bases, and 6 bases lay outside the gene matches. CDR3 size: 13 residues. CDR3 DNA sequence: TGTGCCAGCAGCCCGGGGACAGGATATGAAGCTTTCTTT. Its translation: CASSPGTGYEAFF.

The genes are TRBV2 and TRBJ2-5; a weak D match, TRBD1 (6 bases). This CDR3 region has 15 residues. V was clipped by 0 bases and J by 3 bases, with 11 bases between them. CDR1 and CDR2 (germline): SNHLY, FYNNEI. The CDR3: CASSEAWAGEETQYF. CDR3 DNA sequence: TGTGCCAGCAGTGAAGCGTGGGCAGGGGAAGAGACCCAGTACTTC.

The chain joins TRBV7-2 to TRBJ1-2; D is possibly TRBD1 (6 bases). V was clipped by 0 bases and J by 4 bases, with 9 bases between them. The CDR3 totals 14 residues. Germline V gene lookup returns CDR1 SGHTA and CDR2 FQGNSA. The CDR3 DNA sequence: TGTGCCAGCAGCTTAGCCTCAGGGGCCTATGGCTACACCTTC. Amino acids: CASSLASGAYGYTF.

Turning to this clonotype: Given a much more abundant clone one base away, this may be a read error. The chain carries TRBV28 and TRBJ1-1, with D uncertain. The CDR3 extends over 12 amino acids. Germline CDR1 reads MDHEN; CDR2 reads SYDVKM. Trimming removed 6 bases at V and 1 base at J, with 6 bases between. CDR3 in amino acids: CASSIGNTEAFF. CDR3 DNA: TGTGCCAGCAGCATCGGGAACACTGAAGCTTTCTTT.

The V gene is TRBV29-1, the J gene TRBJ2-1, with D perhaps being TRBD1 or TRBD2 (5 bases each). This CDR3 contains 19 residues. Trimming cost V 0 bases and J 4 bases, with 25 bases left between them. Germline V gene data show CDR1 as SQVTM and CDR2 as ANQGSEA. CDR3 in DNA: TGCAGCGTTGAAGATCCCCGCGAGAGGGACCAAACGACGTACAATGAGCAGTTCTTC. It codes for CSVEDPRERDQTTYNEQFF.

The V gene is TRBV7-2, the J gene TRBJ2-1, with D unclear. Trimming removed 3 bases at V and 5 bases at J, with 11 bases between. CDR1 is SGHTA and CDR2 is FQGNSA in the germline V gene. The CDR3 extends over 14 amino acids. CDR3 nucleotides: TGTGCCAGCAGCTTTAGCTCGGACCACAATGAGCAGTTCTTC. This translates into CASSFSSDHNEQFF.

The V and J genes are TRBV28 and TRBJ1-4; possibly TRBD1 for D (6 bases). CDR3 size: 16 residues. The V end was cut by 6 bases, the J end by 0 bases, with 14 bases between. CDR1 MDHEN and CDR2 SYDVKM come from the germline V gene. The CDR3 DNA reads TGTGCCAGCAGCGTACTGGACAGCGCAACTAATGAAAAACTGTTTTTT. Translated: CASSVLDSATNEKLFF.

This clonotype was picked up one time. The CDR3 sequence is CASSPQETGAYNEQFF. As DNA, the CDR3 is TGCGCCAGCAGCCCACAGGAAACGGGCGCCTACAATGAGCAGTTCTTC. J is TRBJ2-1 and V is TRBV5-1; D is perhaps TRBD1 (5 bases). CDR3 length: 16 amino acids. CDR1 SGHRS and CDR2 YFSETQ come from the germline V gene. V was clipped by 4 bases and J by 2 bases, with 16 bases between them.

V usage is TRBV6-2 or TRBV6-3 and J usage is TRBJ2-5, with D possibly being TRBD1 (6 bases). The J call could be wrong; TRBJ2-7 is a better fit for the DNA end. The CDR3 is made up of 18 amino acids. Per germline, CDR1 MNHEY and CDR2 SVGEGT. Here the CDR3 DNA reads TGTGCCAGCAGTTACCATTTGGCCAAAGGGGACAAATTCTACGAGCAGTACTTC. It encodes CASSYHLAKGDKFYEQYF.

J is TRBJ2-3 and V is TRBV29-1; no definite D call. Between the trimmed V and J ends, which lost 4 bases and 2 bases, there was a span of 16 bases. The CDR3 totals 15 residues. Germline CDR1 is SQVTM and CDR2 is ANQGSEA. The CDR3 coding sequence is TGCAGCGTTGTTCCGGGCGGTTCCGCCACAGATACGCAGTATTTT. This gives the protein CSVVPGGSATDTQYF.

The V gene is TRBV30, the J gene TRBJ2-1, with TRBD2 identical over 9 bases. The J call is uncertain, as TRBJ2-7 better fits the DNA end. CDR1 GTSNPN and CDR2 SVGIG come from the germline V gene (reference sequence). CDR3 length equals 15 residues. The CDR3 nucleotides are TGTGCCTGGAGTGTTGGCGGGAGGGATAACAATGAGCAGTACTTC. It encodes CAWSVGGRDNNEQYF.

The chain recombines TRBV15 with TRBJ1-1, with D possibly being TRBD1 (5 bases). The CDR3 covers 15 residues. Germline V gene data show CDR1 as LNHNV and CDR2 as YYDKDF (reference sequence). V gave up 3 bases and J gave up 5 bases, with 16 bases separating them. DNA for the CDR3: TGTGCCACCAGCAGCCCCCCAGGGTTTGGGACTGAAGCTTTCTTT. It yields the protein CATSSPPGFGTEAFF.